These T cell receptor beta chains were read from a single sample in a study of cytomegalovirus exposure and HLA in healthy donors. The method was immunoSEQ multiplex PCR; TCRdb's version includes in-frame clones alone and lacks a portion of them. Seen here are about 160,000 clones, 77% observed once, and the top ten hold under 1.5%. The specimen was PBMCs. These receptors were collected from a woman in her 30s in good health and CMV-seronegative. The CDR3 runs from the conserved cysteine through the conserved F or W. The D gene is left open where the match is weak. Clone size appears in some rows only: once, few, many, or a class for an expanded clone.

cdr3_length	v_call	d_call	clone_size	j_call	cdr3_nt	cdr3_aa
16	TRBV19	TRBD1	-	TRBJ2-1	TGTGCCAGTAGGAAGGGTCGGGACAGGGGCTACAATGAGCAGTTCTTC	CASRKGRDRGYNEQFF
14	TRBV5-1	TRBD2	-	TRBJ2-5	TGCGCCAGCAGCCCGACTAGCGGGGCGGAGACCCAGTACTTC	CASSPTSGAETQYF
16	TRBV28	TRBD1	few	TRBJ1-4	TGTGCCAGCACGGAGACCCAGGGACAGATTAATGAAAAACTGTTTTTT	CASTETQGQINEKLFF
13	TRBV6-6	-	-	TRBJ2-7	TGTGCCAGCAGTTACTCGAGACTGTTCGAGCAGTACTTC	CASSYSRLFEQYF
16	TRBV7-6	-	-	TRBJ2-3	TGTGCCAGCAGCTTAGCTTTTATGGGCTTCACAGATACGCAGTATTTT	CASSLAFMGFTDTQYF
15	TRBV19	TRBD1	-	TRBJ1-5	TGTGCCAGTAATCTCGGGACAGGGGCGGGTCAGCCCCAGCATTTT	CASNLGTGAGQPQHF
12	TRBV25-1	-	-	TRBJ1-1	TGTGCCAGCAACGGAGGATACGGGGGGGCTTTCTTT	CASNGGYGGAFF
15	TRBV11-2	-	-	TRBJ2-5	TGTGCCAGCAGCTTAGGCGGGGCCCAAGGGGAGACCCAGTACTTC	CASSLGGAQGETQYF
16	TRBV10-2	-	-	TRBJ1-1	TGCGCCAGCAGTGAGTCGACGTGGGGAGAAGAGACTGAAGCTTTCTTT	CASSESTWGEETEAFF
15	TRBV10-1	-	once	TRBJ2-5	TGCGCCAGCACTTTTAATCGGGGGGCCCAAGAGACCCAGTACTTC	CASTFNRGAQETQYF
14	TRBV7-6	-	-	TRBJ1-4	TGTGCCAGCAGCCCCACAGCAACTAATGAAAAACTGTTTTTT	CASSPTATNEKLFF
12	TRBV5-1	TRBD1	-	TRBJ1-4	TGCGCCAGCAGCTGGCAGGGGGAGAAACTGTTTTTT	CASSWQGEKLFF
15	TRBV19	TRBD1	few	TRBJ2-7	TGTGCCAGTAGGGAGACCTGGACAGGGGACTACGAGCAGTACTTC	CASRETWTGDYEQYF
15	TRBV7-9	-	-	TRBJ1-1	TGTGCCAGCAGCTTAAGAGACCCCGGGGTGACTGAAGCTTTCTTT	CASSLRDPGVTEAFF
14	TRBV2	-	-	TRBJ2-6	TGTGCCAGCAGTGAGAGTTCTGGGGCCAACGTCCTGACTTTC	CASSESSGANVLTF
14	TRBV5-5	-	few	TRBJ1-6	TGTGCCAGCAGCCCTACCGAGGGCGATTCACCCCTCCACTTT	CASSPTEGDSPLHF
14	TRBV19	-	once	TRBJ1-2	TGTGCCAGTAGTATAGGAGCCAGGTTATATGGCTACACCTTC	CASSIGARLYGYTF
14	TRBV7-6	TRBD1	-	TRBJ1-6	TGTGCCAGCAGCCCGAGGACAGGTGCCGAGGGCCTCCACTTT	CASSPRTGAEGLHF
15	TRBV2	-	few	TRBJ2-3	TGTGCCAGCATGCCAGCTAGGCCCGCCACAGATACGCAGTATTTT	CASMPARPATDTQYF
14	TRBV19	TRBD1	-	TRBJ1-5	TGTGCCAGTAGTAAACAGGGGGCCGGTCAGCCCCAGCATTTT	CASSKQGAGQPQHF
18	TRBV19	-	-	TRBJ2-7	TGTGCCAGTAGTAGACAGGGGGCACTAGCGGGGGCGGCCTACGAGCAGTACTTC	CASSRQGALAGAAYEQYF
13	TRBV19	-	few	TRBJ1-5	TGTGCCAGTAGTATAATGGCAGATCAGCCCCAGCATTTT	CASSIMADQPQHF
14	TRBV18	-	-	TRBJ2-3	TGTGCCAGCTCACTAGACTTGGCCCAAGATACGCAGTATTTT	CASSLDLAQDTQYF
15	TRBV18	TRBD1	-	TRBJ1-2	TGTGCCAGCTCACCGCGCGGACAGGGCAACTATGGCTACACCTTC	CASSPRGQGNYGYTF
15	TRBV5-1	TRBD2	-	TRBJ2-7	TGCGCCAGCAGCTTGGGTAGCGGGGCTATATACGAGCAGTACTTC	CASSLGSGAIYEQYF